This T cell receptor beta chain was retrieved from a study of CD8+ T cells in alopecia areata. The overall study: Tofacitinib was taken orally by treated patients, and the dose was 5 to 10 mg twice daily.

Peripheral blood samples and lesional scalp punch biopsies were obtained from alopecia areata patients. This CDR3 contains 18 residues. The germline gives CDR1 SGDLS, CDR2 YYNGEE. The ends lost 1 base at V and 7 bases at J; junction bases unmatched: 11. Extraction and reverse transcription of RNA yielded cDNA as the sequencing template. TCRdb's copy holds only in-frame clones and misses some; the assay was immunoSEQ multiplex PCR. Of about 200,000 clones listed, 50% to 70% are singletons. The chain recombines TRBV9 with TRBJ2-1, with TRBD2 matching 13 bases. This receptor was taken from a human donor with alopecia areata. The material sequenced was CD4+ T cells sorted from blood, taken at week 0. CDR3 residues: CASSVRTSGRVSWNEQFF. The CDR3 nucleotides are TGTGCCAGCAGCGTAAGGACTAGCGGGAGAGTTTCGTGGAATGAGCAGTTCTTC.